The following is a TCR beta chain sequence with its context. This sample was included in a study of control samples from healthy donors and cancer patients. This CDR3 contains 14 residues. The V gene's germline CDR1 is SNHLY and CDR2 FYNNEI. Trimming took off 7 bases at V and 5 bases at J, with 15 bases between the two ends. Sequencing was performed with immunoSEQ multiplex PCR; in TCRdb, only in-frame clones are kept and a portion is missing. The sample yields fewer than 150,000 clones, approximately 93% seen once. This sequence was found in a woman aged 18-35 years in good health. V usage is TRBV2 and J usage is TRBJ1-5; D possibly corresponds to TRBD1 (5 bases). Sequenced: blood. The CDR3 bases are TGTGCCAGCACCCGGGACGGAGGGGATCAGCCCCAGCATTTT. This gives the protein CASTRDGGDQPQHF.